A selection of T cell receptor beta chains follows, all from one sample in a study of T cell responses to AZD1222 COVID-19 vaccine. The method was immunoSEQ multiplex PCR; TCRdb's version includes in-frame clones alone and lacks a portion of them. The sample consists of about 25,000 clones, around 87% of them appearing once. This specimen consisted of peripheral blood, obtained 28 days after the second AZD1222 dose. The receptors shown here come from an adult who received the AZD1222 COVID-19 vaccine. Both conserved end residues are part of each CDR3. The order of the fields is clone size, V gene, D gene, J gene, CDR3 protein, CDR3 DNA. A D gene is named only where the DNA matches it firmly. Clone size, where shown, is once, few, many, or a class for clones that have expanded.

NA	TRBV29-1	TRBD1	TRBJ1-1	CSVLGTANTEAFF	TGCAGCGTTTTGGGGACAGCGAACACTGAAGCTTTCTTT
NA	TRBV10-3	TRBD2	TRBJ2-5	CAIRIGLAATETQYF	TGTGCCATCAGGATCGGACTAGCCGCGACAGAGACCCAGTACTTC
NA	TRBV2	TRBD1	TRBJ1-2	CASSAGQGWANYGYTF	TGTGCCAGCAGCGCGGGACAGGGGTGGGCTAACTATGGCTACACCTTC
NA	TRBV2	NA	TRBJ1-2	CASSESAQDLYGYTF	TGTGCCAGCAGTGAATCGGCCCAGGATCTTTATGGCTACACCTTC
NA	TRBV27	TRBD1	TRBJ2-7	CASSLAGTAYEQYF	TGTGCCAGCAGTTTGGCCGGGACAGCCTACGAGCAGTACTTC
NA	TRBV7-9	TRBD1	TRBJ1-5	CASSLPGGSNQPQHF	TGTGCCAGCAGCTTGCCAGGGGGCTCGAATCAGCCCCAGCATTTT
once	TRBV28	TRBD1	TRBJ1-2	CASSSGQGVYGYTF	TGTGCCAGCAGTTCGGGACAGGGGGTCTATGGCTACACCTTC
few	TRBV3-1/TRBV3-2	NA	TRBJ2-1	CASSRGTVNEQFF	TGTGCCAGCAGCCGCGGGACTGTCAATGAGCAGTTCTTC
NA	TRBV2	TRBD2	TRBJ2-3	CASPRHDGEGRTDTQYF	TGTGCCAGCCCTCGACACGACGGGGAGGGCCGGACAGATACGCAGTATTTT
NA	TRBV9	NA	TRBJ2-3	CASTTTSTDTQYF	TGTGCCAGCACTACAACTAGCACAGATACGCAGTATTTT
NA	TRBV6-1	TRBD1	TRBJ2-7	CASSEALAGGVYEQYF	TGTGCCAGCAGTGAAGCGTTGGCAGGGGGCGTGTACGAGCAGTACTTC
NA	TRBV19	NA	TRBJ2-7	CASSLLVSYEQYF	TGTGCCAGTAGCCTACTAGTTTCCTACGAGCAGTACTTC
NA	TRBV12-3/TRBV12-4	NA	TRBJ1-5	CASSLQVNQPQHF	TGTGCCAGCAGTTTACAGGTCAATCAGCCCCAGCATTTT
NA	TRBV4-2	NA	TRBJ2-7	CASSQELALYEQYF	TGTGCCAGCAGCCAAGAACTAGCCCTCTACGAGCAGTACTTC
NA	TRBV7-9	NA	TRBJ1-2	CASSLYPPDGYTF	TGTGCCAGCAGCTTATATCCCCCAGATGGCTACACCTTC
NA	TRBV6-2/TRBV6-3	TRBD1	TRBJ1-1	CASSPRGRNTEAFF	TGTGCCAGCAGTCCCAGGGGGCGGAACACTGAAGCTTTCTTT
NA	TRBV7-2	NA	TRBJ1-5	CASSLVTTGALQPQHF	TGTGCCAGCAGCTTAGTCACGACAGGCGCCCTTCAGCCCCAGCATTTT
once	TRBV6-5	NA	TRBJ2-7	CASSQPYGTNYEQYF	TGTGCCAGCAGTCAACCATACGGGACAAACTACGAGCAGTACTTC
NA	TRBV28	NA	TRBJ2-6	CASSALSGSGANVLTF	TGTGCCAGCAGTGCCCTTTCAGGGTCTGGGGCCAACGTCCTGACTTTC
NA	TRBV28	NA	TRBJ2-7	CASSSSWRGAYEQYF	TGTGCCAGCAGTTCTAGCTGGAGAGGGGCCTACGAGCAGTACTTC
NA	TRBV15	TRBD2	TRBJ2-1	CATSRVGVLAERSYNEQFF	TGTGCCACCAGCAGAGTTGGGGTTCTAGCGGAAAGATCCTACAATGAGCAGTTCTTC
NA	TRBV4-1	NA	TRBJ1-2	CASSQEGTTAGGYGYTF	TGCGCCAGCAGCCAAGAAGGTACCACAGCGGGTGGCTATGGCTACACCTTC
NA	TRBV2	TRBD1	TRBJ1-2	CASRTGGGNNYGYTF	TGTGCCAGCAGAACAGGGGGGGGGAATAACTATGGCTACACCTTC
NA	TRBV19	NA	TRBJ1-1	CASSTVGGTMNTEAFF	TGTGCCAGTAGTACGGTTGGGGGTACCATGAACACTGAAGCTTTCTTT
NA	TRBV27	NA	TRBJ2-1	CASGQNAQIHYSEQFF	TGTGCCAGCGGACAGAACGCCCAGATACATTACAGTGAGCAGTTCTTC
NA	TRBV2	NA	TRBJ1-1	CASSLDAMNTEAFF	TGTGCCAGCAGCTTGGACGCGATGAACACTGAAGCTTTCTTT
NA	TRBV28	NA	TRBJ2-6	CASSNGGYPGANVLTF	TGTGCCAGCTCAAATGGGGGGTATCCTGGGGCCAACGTCCTGACTTTC
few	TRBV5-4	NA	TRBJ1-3	CASSLDPLSYSGNTIYF	TGTGCCAGCAGCTTGGATCCTTTGAGCTACTCTGGAAACACCATATATTTT
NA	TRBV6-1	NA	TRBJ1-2	CASSEPRVYGYTF	TGTGCCAGCAGTGAACCCCGGGTCTATGGCTACACCTTC
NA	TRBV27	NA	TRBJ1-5	CASSSRDASNQPQHF	TGTGCCAGCAGTTCCCGGGACGCTAGCAATCAGCCCCAGCATTTT
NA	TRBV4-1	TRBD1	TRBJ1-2	CASSQGDRKVDGYTF	TGCGCCAGCAGCCAAGGGGACAGGAAAGTGGATGGCTACACCTTC
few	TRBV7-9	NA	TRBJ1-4	CASSLEGGHNEKLFF	TGTGCCAGCAGCTTAGAAGGGGGACATAATGAAAAACTGTTTTTT
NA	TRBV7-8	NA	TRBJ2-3	CASSLSRTAISTDTQYF	TGTGCCAGCAGCTTATCTAGGACAGCTATTAGCACAGATACGCAGTATTTT
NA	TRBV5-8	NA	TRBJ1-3	CASSFRSSGNTIYF	TGTGCCAGCAGCTTCAGGAGCTCTGGAAACACCATATATTTT
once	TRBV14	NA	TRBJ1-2	CASSQVTGNDRYGYTF	TGTGCCAGCAGCCAAGTTACTGGGAATGACCGCTATGGCTACACCTTC
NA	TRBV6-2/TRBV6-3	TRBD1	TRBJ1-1	CASSYIRGTEAFF	TGTGCCAGCAGTTACATCAGGGGGACTGAAGCTTTCTTT
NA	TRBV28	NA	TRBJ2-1	CASGAGSYNEQFF	TGTGCCTCGGGGGCGGGATCCTACAATGAGCAGTTCTTC
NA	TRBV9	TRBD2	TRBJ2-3	CASSVRSAGETDTQYF	TGTGCCAGCAGCGTTCGGTCGGCGGGAGAAACTGATACGCAGTATTTT
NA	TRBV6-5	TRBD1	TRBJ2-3	CASSRQGGTQYF	TGTGCCAGCAGTCGACAGGGTGGTACGCAGTATTTT
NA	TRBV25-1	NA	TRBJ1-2	CASSEFRSPGVYGYTF	TGTGCCAGCAGTGAATTCAGGAGCCCAGGGGTCTATGGCTACACCTTC
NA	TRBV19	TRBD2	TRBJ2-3	CASSKSGMNTDTQYF	TGTGCCAGTAGTAAAAGCGGGATGAACACAGATACGCAGTATTTT
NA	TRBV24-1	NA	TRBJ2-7	CATRPPGHEQYF	TGTGCCACCAGGCCCCCTGGGCACGAGCAGTACTTC
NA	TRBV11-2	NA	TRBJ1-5	CASSSDNYQPQHF	TGTGCCAGCAGCTCGGACAACTATCAGCCCCAGCATTTT
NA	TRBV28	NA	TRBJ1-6	CASTLARLWECEYNSPLHF	TGTGCCAGCACCCTAGCCCGCCTCTGGGAGTGTGAGTATAATTCACCCCTCCACTTT
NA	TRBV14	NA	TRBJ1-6	CASSSSYNSPLHF	TGTGCCAGCAGTAGCTCCTATAATTCACCCCTCCACTTT
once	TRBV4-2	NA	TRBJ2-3	CASSQAGAGADTQYF	TGTGCCAGCAGCCAAGCGGGGGCGGGAGCAGATACGCAGTATTTT
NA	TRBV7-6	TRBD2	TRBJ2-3	CASSMASGATDTQYF	TGTGCCAGCAGCATGGCTAGCGGGGCCACAGATACGCAGTATTTT
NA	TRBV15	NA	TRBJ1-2	CATSTGEGRPGYTF	TGTGCCACCAGCACAGGGGAGGGAAGGCCTGGCTACACCTTC
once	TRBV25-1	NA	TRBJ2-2	CASSAWTAANTGELFF	TGTGCCAGCAGTGCATGGACGGCGGCGAACACCGGGGAGCTGTTTTTT
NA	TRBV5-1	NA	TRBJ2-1	CASSQLSGSSYNEQFF	TGCGCCAGCAGCCAACTTTCCGGGAGCTCCTACAATGAGCAGTTCTTC
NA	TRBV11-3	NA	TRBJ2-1	CASSLGRSGEQFF	TGTGCCAGCAGCTTAGGTAGGAGCGGTGAGCAGTTCTTC
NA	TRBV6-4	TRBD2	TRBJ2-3	CASSDGSGGTDTQYF	TGTGCCAGCAGTGACGGGAGCGGGGGCACAGATACGCAGTATTTT
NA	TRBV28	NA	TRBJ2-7	CATKGSGFSYEQYF	TGTGCCACAAAGGGAAGCGGGTTCTCCTACGAGCAGTACTTC
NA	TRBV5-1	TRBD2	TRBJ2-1	CASSSLAGVTYNEQFF	TGCGCCAGCAGCAGTCTAGCGGGAGTCACCTACAATGAGCAGTTCTTC
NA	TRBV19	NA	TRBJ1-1	CASSIGLAARTEAFF	TGTGCCAGTAGTATAGGATTAGCGGCGCGGACTGAAGCTTTCTTT
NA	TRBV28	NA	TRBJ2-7	CASSARFEQYF	TGTGCCAGCAGTGCCCGTTTCGAGCAGTACTTC
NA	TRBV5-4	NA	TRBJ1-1	CASSLAGTGGTEAFF	TGTGCCAGCAGCTTGGCCGGGACCGGAGGGACTGAAGCTTTCTTT
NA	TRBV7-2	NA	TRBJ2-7	CASSRDRSSYEQYF	TGTGCCAGCAGCCGGGACCGGAGCTCCTACGAGCAGTACTTC
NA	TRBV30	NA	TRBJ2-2	CASPGGSELFF	TGTGCCTCACCGGGTGGGTCAGAGCTGTTTTTT
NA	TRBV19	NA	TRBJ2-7	CASRDTFSSYEQYF	TGTGCCAGTAGGGACACCTTTAGCTCCTACGAGCAGTACTTC